This entry describes one TCR beta chain. Its antigen remains unknown. With sequencing, the targeted depth ranged from 1 in 200,000 to 1 in 1 million T cells. Data came from immunoSEQ multiplex PCR; TCRdb stores just in-frame clones and leaves some out. The repertoire includes 68,000 or so clones, around 65% of them detected once, and around 5.8% sits in the top ten. This sample was taken from a study of cytotoxic CD8 clonotypes in ibrutinib-treated CLL. Background on the study: Partial response was seen in about 24 patients and complete response in 2; after median roughly 66 months, around 15 stayed remitted, about 12 progressed. Findings of the study overall: Clonality (at baseline) was higher than in age-matched healthy donors and tracked circulating CD8+ T-cell counts. Clonality went up at ibrutinib response and then declined back toward baseline at progression.

This CDR3 spans 14 amino acids. J lost 8 bases, V lost 6 bases, and 8 bases had no gene match. From germline, CDR1 is SGHNT and CDR2 YYREEE (reference sequence). The clonotype originates from a human donor with chronic lymphocytic leukemia. The chain joins TRBV5-4 to TRBJ1-1; 12 nucleotides align to TRBD1. The material sequenced was PBMCs, taken after 12 months of ibrutinib treatment. CDR3: CASTWGQGAGEAFF. The CDR3 DNA sequence: TGTGCCAGCACTTGGGGACAGGGGGCAGGGGAAGCTTTCTTT.